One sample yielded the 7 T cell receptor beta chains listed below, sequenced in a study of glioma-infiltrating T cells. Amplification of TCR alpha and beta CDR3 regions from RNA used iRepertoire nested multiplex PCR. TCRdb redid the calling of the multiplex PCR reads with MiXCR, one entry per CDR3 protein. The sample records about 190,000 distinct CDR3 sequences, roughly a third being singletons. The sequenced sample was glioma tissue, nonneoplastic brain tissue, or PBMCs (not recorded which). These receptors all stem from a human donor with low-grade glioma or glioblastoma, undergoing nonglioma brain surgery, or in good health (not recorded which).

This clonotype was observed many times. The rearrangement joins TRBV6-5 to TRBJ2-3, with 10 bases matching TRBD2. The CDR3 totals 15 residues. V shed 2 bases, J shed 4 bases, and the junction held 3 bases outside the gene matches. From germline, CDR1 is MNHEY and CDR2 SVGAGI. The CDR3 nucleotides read TGTGCCAGCAGTTACAAACTAGCGGGGCCAGATACGCAGTATTTT. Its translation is CASSYKLAGPDTQYF.

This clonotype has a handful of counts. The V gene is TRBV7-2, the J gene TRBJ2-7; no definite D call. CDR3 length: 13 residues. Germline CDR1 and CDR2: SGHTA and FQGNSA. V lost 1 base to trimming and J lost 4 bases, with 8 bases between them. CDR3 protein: CASSLEDPYEQYF. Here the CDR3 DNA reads TGTGCCAGCAGCTTAGAGGATCCTTACGAGCAGTACTTC.

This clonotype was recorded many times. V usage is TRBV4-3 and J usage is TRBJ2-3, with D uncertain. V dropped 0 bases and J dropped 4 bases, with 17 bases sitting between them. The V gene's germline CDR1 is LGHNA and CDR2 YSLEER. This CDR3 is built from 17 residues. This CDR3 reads CASSQEQAPTLPDTQYF. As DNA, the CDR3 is TGCGCCAGCAGCCAAGAGCAAGCCCCCACTTTACCAGATACGCAGTATTTT.

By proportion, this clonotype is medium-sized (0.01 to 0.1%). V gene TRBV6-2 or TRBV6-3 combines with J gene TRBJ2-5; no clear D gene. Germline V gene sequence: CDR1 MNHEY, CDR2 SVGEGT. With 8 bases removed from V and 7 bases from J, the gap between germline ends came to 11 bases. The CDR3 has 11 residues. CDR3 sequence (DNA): TGTGCCAGCGCATACGATGGGACCCAGTACTTC. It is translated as CASAYDGTQYF.

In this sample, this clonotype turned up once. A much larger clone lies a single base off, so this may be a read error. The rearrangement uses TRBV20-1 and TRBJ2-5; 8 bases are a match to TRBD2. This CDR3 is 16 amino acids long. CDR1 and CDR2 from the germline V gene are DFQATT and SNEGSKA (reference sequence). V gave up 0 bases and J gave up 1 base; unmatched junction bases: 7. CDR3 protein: CSARDFRGGPQETQYF. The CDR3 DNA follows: TGCAGTGCTAGAGATTTCCGGGGGGGCCCCCAAGAGACCCAGTACTTC.

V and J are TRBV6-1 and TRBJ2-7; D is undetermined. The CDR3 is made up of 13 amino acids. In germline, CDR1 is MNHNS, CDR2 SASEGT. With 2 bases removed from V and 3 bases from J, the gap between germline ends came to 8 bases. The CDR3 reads CASSEPDRYEQYF. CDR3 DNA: TGTGCCAGCAGTGAACCGGACCGCTACGAGCAGTACTTC.

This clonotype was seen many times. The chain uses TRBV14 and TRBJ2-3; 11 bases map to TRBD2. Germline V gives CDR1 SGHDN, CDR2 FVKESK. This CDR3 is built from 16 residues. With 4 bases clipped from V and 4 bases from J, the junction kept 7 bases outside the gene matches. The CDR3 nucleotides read TGTGCCAGCAGCCGCCCGGTAGCGGGAGGGGCAGATACGCAGTATTTT. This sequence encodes CASSRPVAGGADTQYF.